Each of the 26 T cell receptor beta chains below was sequenced from the same sample in a study of cytomegalovirus exposure and HLA in healthy donors. Both 60 Vbeta primers and 13 Jbeta primers went into the PCR. Profiling relied on immunoSEQ multiplex PCR, and the TCRdb table lists in-frame clones only, not all of them. The sample carries over 150,000 clones, around 77% recorded once. Source material: PBMCs. These TCRs come from a woman in her 30s in good health and CMV-seronegative.

This clone has only a few counts. The rearrangement links TRBV2 to TRBJ1-3, with D maybe TRBD1 (5 bases). Trimming left V 7 bases short and J 3 bases short, with 19 bases between. The CDR3 sequence is 16 residues long. Germline CDR1 and CDR2: SNHLY and FYNNEI. The CDR3 DNA is TGTGCCAGCACCCAAGGGGACTTCGGAGGTGGAAACACCATATATTTT. Its protein is CASTQGDFGGGNTIYF. Variable domain in full (rest from reference TRBV2 and TRBJ1-3): EPEVTQTPSHQVTQMGQEVILRCVPISNHLYFYWYRQILGQKVEFLVSFYNNEISEKSEIFDDQFSVERPDGSNFTLKIRSTKLEDSAMYFCASTQGDFGGGNTIYFGEGSWLTVV.

The rearrangement links TRBV4-1 to TRBJ1-2; 7 bases fit TRBD1. From germline, CDR1 is MGHRA and CDR2 YSYEKL. Germline trimming cut 3 bases from V and 4 bases from J; bases unmatched to any gene: 5. CDR3 length: 14 amino acids. The CDR3 nucleotides read TGCGCCAGCAGCCACTACCGGGACAGCTATGGCTACACCTTC. Translating it yields CASSHYRDSYGYTF.

This clone appeared a single time. This rearrangement joins TRBV7-9 to TRBJ2-5; tentative D call: TRBD1 (5 bases). In germline, CDR1 is SEHNR, CDR2 FQNEAQ (reference sequence). The CDR3 loop spans 14 amino acids. Between the trimmed V and J ends, which lost 1 base and 7 bases, there was a span of 13 bases. CDR3 sequence reads: CASSLGQGSGTQYF. The CDR3 coding sequence is TGTGCCAGCAGCTTAGGGCAGGGTTCAGGGACCCAGTACTTC.

The chain combines TRBV19 with TRBJ2-7; 13 bases are shared with TRBD2. The V gene end was trimmed by 2 bases and the J gene end by 3 bases; junction bases not matched to a gene: 10. In germline, CDR1 is LNHDA, CDR2 SQIVND (reference sequence). The CDR3 covers 18 residues. CDR3 sequence reads: CASSIRGGLAGDHYEQYF. CDR3 coding DNA: TGTGCCAGTAGTATAAGAGGAGGACTAGCGGGAGACCACTACGAGCAGTACTTC.

The rearrangement links TRBV5-5 to TRBJ2-2, with 7 bases that match TRBD1. The CDR3 totals 15 residues. Germline V CDR1 and CDR2: SGHKS, YYEKEE (reference sequence). The V gene end was trimmed by 4 bases and the J gene end by 2 bases; junction bases not matched to a gene: 5. Written as DNA, the CDR3 is TGTGCCAGCAGCATATGGGACAGCAACACCGGGGAGCTGTTTTTT. Its translation is CASSIWDSNTGELFF.

The chain uses TRBV7-3 and TRBJ1-1, with a possible D match to TRBD1 (5 bases). V was pared by 3 bases and J by 7 bases, with 21 bases between. Germline V gene data show CDR1 as SGHTA and CDR2 as FQGTGA. This CDR3 is 16 amino acids long. CDR3 in DNA: TGTGCCAGCAGCTTCCTTGGGAGTCGGGGGAGGTTTGAAGCTTTCTTT. Protein product: CASSFLGSRGRFEAFF.

V gene TRBV5-1 combines with J gene TRBJ2-5; tentatively, D is TRBD1 (5 bases). With the DNA end fitting TRBJ2-7 better, the J assignment may be wrong. The CDR3 totals 13 residues. Germline V CDR1 and CDR2: SGHRS, YFSETQ. The CDR3 DNA reads TGCGCCAGCAGCTCCAGGGTTCCCTACGAGCAGTACTTC. Amino acid sequence: CASSSRVPYEQYF.

In the case of this clone: Germline is not matched at one junction end, which may reflect a read error. The chain couples TRBV7-9 to TRBJ1-3; D is perhaps TRBD1 (6 bases). Germline assignment: CDR1 SEHNR and CDR2 FQNEAQ (reference sequence). This CDR3 has 16 amino acids. The CDR3 loop reads CSSSPSGGSSGNTIYF. The CDR3 region has the DNA TGTTCCAGCAGCCCCTCTGGGGGCAGCTCTGGAAACACCATATATTTT.

The J gene is TRBJ1-4, the V gene TRBV5-8, with D unresolved. The germline V gene encodes CDR1 SGHTS and CDR2 YDEGEE. The V gene lost 0 bases and the J gene lost 0 bases, with 12 bases spanning the gap. The CDR3 spans 17 residues. Here the CDR3 reads CASSLGPASATNEKLFF. The CDR3 DNA follows: TGTGCCAGCAGCTTGGGGCCAGCGTCCGCAACTAATGAAAAACTGTTTTTT.

The genes are TRBV27 and TRBJ1-2; D remains ambiguous. CDR1 and CDR2 (germline): MNHEY, SMNVEV (reference sequence). V was trimmed by 4 bases and J by 3 bases, leaving 18 bases between them. The CDR3 is 16 residues long. CDR3 DNA: TGTGCCAGCAGTTACTCCGCCCGCACAGAGTACTATGGCTACACCTTC. Translation gives CASSYSARTEYYGYTF.

This sequence joins TRBV5-6 and TRBJ1-2; 9 nucleotides align to TRBD1. Germline trimming cut 4 bases from V and 8 bases from J; bases unmatched to any gene: 9. This CDR3 comprises 14 residues. Germline-derived CDR1 and CDR2 are SGHDT and YYEEEE. CDR3: CASSQDRGRRGYTF. The CDR3 DNA sequence: TGTGCCAGCAGCCAGGACAGGGGACGAAGAGGCTACACCTTC.

The rearrangement uses TRBV27 and TRBJ2-7; 7 nucleotides match TRBD1. The J segment lost 3 bases and the V segment lost 5 bases, leaving 7 bases of the junction unmatched. This CDR3 region has 14 residues. CDR1 and CDR2 (germline): MNHEY, SMNVEV (reference sequence). The CDR3 here is CASSPGTVHYEQYF. In DNA, the CDR3 is TGTGCCAGCAGTCCCGGGACAGTCCACTACGAGCAGTACTTC.

The rearrangement joins TRBV6-1 to TRBJ2-4; no clear D gene. Per the germline V gene, CDR1 is MNHNS and CDR2 is SASEGT. V was pared by 2 bases and J by 8 bases, with 13 bases between. The CDR3 length is 14 residues. CDR3 nucleotides: TGTGCCAGCAGTGAAAGTTTTATAGCATACATTCAGTACTTC. Encoded protein: CASSESFIAYIQYF.

The rearrangement joins TRBV5-8 to TRBJ2-1; 9 bases match TRBD2. The J segment lost 8 bases and the V segment lost 0 bases, leaving 6 bases of the junction unmatched. Germline V gene lookup returns CDR1 SGHTS and CDR2 YDEGEE. The CDR3 is 15 residues long. The CDR3 loop is CASSLEAGGMHEQFF. CDR3 coding DNA: TGTGCCAGCAGCTTGGAGGCGGGAGGGATGCATGAGCAGTTCTTC.

The V and J genes are TRBV7-9 and TRBJ2-2; 8 bases line up with TRBD2. Germline V gene sequence: CDR1 SEHNR, CDR2 FQNEAQ (reference sequence). V lost 8 bases, J lost 4 bases, and 9 bases stayed unmatched. The CDR3 loop spans 15 amino acids. CDR3 in amino acids: CASAHGLAFTGELFF. CDR3 nucleotide sequence: TGTGCCAGCGCACACGGACTAGCCTTCACCGGGGAGCTGTTTTTT.

Points on this clone: The same CDR3 can be traced to other DNA sequences in this sample. The chain is built from TRBV6-5 and TRBJ1-1; D remains unclear. Per the germline V gene, CDR1 is MNHEY and CDR2 is SVGAGI. Trimming stripped 4 bases from V and 14 bases from J, with 17 bases between. This CDR3 is built from 12 residues. Written as DNA, the CDR3 is TGTGCCAGCAGTTCCACGGGGTCCCGGGGATTCTTT. This codes for CASSSTGSRGFF.

A remark on this clone: Mismatch with germline at one junction end may stem from a read error. The V gene is TRBV7-7, the J gene TRBJ2-2, with unresolved D. Germline assignment: CDR1 SSHAT and CDR2 FNYEAQ (reference sequence). CDR3 length: 14 residues. CDR3 sequence (DNA): TGTGCTAGCAGCTTAGGAAGCGCAAATGGGGAGCTGTTTTTT. This gives the protein CASSLGSANGELFF. Supplemented by reference TRBV7-7 and TRBJ2-2, the full variable domain reads GAGVSQSPRYKVTKRGQDVTLRCDPISSHATLYWYQQALGQGPEFLTYFNYEAQPDKSGLPSDRFSAERPEGSISTLTIQRTEQRDSAMYRCASSLGSANGELFFGEGSRLTVL.

The chain carries TRBV14 and TRBJ2-1; 8 bases map to TRBD2. Trimming at V came to 1 base and at J to 7 bases, leaving 6 bases not matched to a gene. This CDR3 has 15 residues. Germline V gene data show CDR1 as SGHDN and CDR2 as FVKESK. The CDR3 nucleotides are TGTGCCAGCAGCCAAGGGACTAGCTCAGCGAATGAGCAGTTCTTC. Translated, it gives CASSQGTSSANEQFF.

The V call is TRBV19, the J call TRBJ2-7, with 10 bases identical to TRBD2. Looked up from germline, CDR1 is LNHDA and CDR2 is SQIVND (reference sequence). CDR3 length equals 15 residues. Trimming took 5 bases from V and 3 from J; bases not matched to a gene: 7. The CDR3 region is CASSLAGGWIYEQYF. Here the CDR3 DNA reads TGTGCCAGTAGTTTAGCGGGGGGCTGGATCTACGAGCAGTACTTC.

This clone turned up a few times. The chain combines TRBV28 with TRBJ2-7, with D unclear. Germline assignment: CDR1 MDHEN and CDR2 SYDVKM. The CDR3 runs to 11 residues. Trimming left V 2 bases short and J 6 bases short, with 5 bases between. The CDR3 bases are TGTGCCAGCAGTTTACGGTCCGAGCAGTACTTC. Translated, it gives CASSLRSEQYF. Based on the CDR3 plus reference TRBV28 and TRBJ2-7, the full variable domain is DVKVTQSSRYLVKRTGEKVFLECVQDMDHENMFWYRQDPGLGLRLIYFSYDVKMKEKGDIPEGYSVSREKKERFSLILESASTNQTSMYLCASSLRSEQYFGPGTRLTVT.

This rearrangement joins TRBV29-1 to TRBJ2-5; 8 bases align to TRBD2. This CDR3 spans 17 amino acids. CDR1 and CDR2 (germline): SQVTM, ANQGSEA. Trimming took 7 bases from V and 4 from J; bases not matched to a gene: 20. The CDR3 protein is CSGTGLAGGPIPETQYF. The DNA of the CDR3 is TGCAGCGGAACCGGGCTAGCGGGCGGCCCAATCCCAGAGACCCAGTACTTC. Supplemented by reference TRBV29-1 and TRBJ2-5, the full variable domain reads SAVISQKPSRDICQRGTSLTIQCQVDSQVTMMFWYRQQPGQSLTLIATANQGSEATYESGFVIDKFPISRPNLTFSTLTVSNMSPEDSSIYLCSGTGLAGGPIPETQYFGPGTRLLVL.

The rearrangement joins TRBV6-5 to TRBJ2-7; TRBD1 agrees at 10 bases. This CDR3 region has 15 residues. Germline CDR1 MNHEY, CDR2 SVGAGI. V was clipped by 5 bases and J by 3 bases; unmatched bases: 7. The DNA of the CDR3 is TGTGCCAGCAGTGGCCGGGACAGGGGCTACTACGAGCAGTACTTC. This encodes CASSGRDRGYYEQYF.

The V gene is TRBV19, the J gene TRBJ1-1; 7 bases line up with TRBD1. Germline CDR1 LNHDA, CDR2 SQIVND (reference sequence). Trimming took 6 bases from V and 6 from J; bases not matched to a gene: 13. The CDR3 consists of 15 residues. This chain's CDR3 is CASSRTGMGYAEAFF. CDR3 in DNA: TGTGCCAGTAGCAGGACAGGAATGGGGTACGCTGAAGCTTTCTTT.

The chain uses TRBV19 and TRBJ2-7; tentative D call: TRBD2 (5 bases). Germline CDR1 is LNHDA and CDR2 is SQIVND (reference sequence). V was pared by 0 bases and J by 3 bases, with 12 bases between. The CDR3 loop spans 15 amino acids. CDR3 region: CASSIDRRRSYEQYF. As DNA, the CDR3 is TGTGCCAGTAGTATAGATCGGAGGAGGAGCTACGAGCAGTACTTC.

This chain links TRBV27 with TRBJ2-7; 12 bases line up with TRBD2. This CDR3 spans 14 amino acids. Looked up from germline, CDR1 is MNHEY and CDR2 is SMNVEV (reference sequence). J was trimmed by 4 bases and V by 3 bases; bases with no gene match: 1. CDR3 residues: CASSFGLAGYEQYF. The DNA for the CDR3 is TGTGCCAGCAGTTTCGGACTAGCGGGGTACGAGCAGTACTTC.

This clone was seen once. The CDR3 reads CASSSGPYEQYF. The CDR3 bases are TGTGCCAGTAGTAGTGGCCCCTACGAGCAGTACTTC. The rearrangement uses TRBV19 and TRBJ2-7, with D uncertain. V was clipped by 4 bases and J by 2 bases, with 6 bases between them. The V gene's germline CDR1 is LNHDA and CDR2 SQIVND (reference sequence). This CDR3 spans 12 amino acids.